These 32 T cell receptor beta chains share one sample of origin, sequenced in a study of blood T cell repertoires in COVID-19. Profiling relied on immunoSEQ multiplex PCR, and the TCRdb table lists in-frame clones only, not all of them. The sample yields approximately 300,000 clones, around 80% seen once. The sample taken for sequencing was peripheral blood. These receptors came from a woman aged 50 to 65 with acute or convalescent COVID-19.

The rearrangement links TRBV5-1 to TRBJ2-4; 15 bases fit TRBD2. The V and J ends lost 3 bases and 9 bases, in that order; junction bases with no gene match: 10. Germline-derived CDR1 and CDR2 are SGHRS and YFSETQ. The length of the CDR3 is 17 residues. In nucleotides, the CDR3 is TGCGCCAGCAGCTCAGGACTAGCGGGAGGGCCTTGGATCATTCAGTACTTC. As protein: CASSSGLAGGPWIIQYF.

The genes are TRBV5-1 and TRBJ2-7; D is unclear. V was trimmed by 4 bases and J by 0 bases, leaving 11 bases between them. Germline CDR1 SGHRS, CDR2 YFSETQ. The CDR3 consists of 14 residues. DNA of the CDR3: TGCGCCAGCAGCCTGGACCCTAGCTCCTACGAGCAGTACGTC. It codes for CASSLDPSSYEQYV.

This chain connects TRBV6-6 to TRBJ1-4, with D possibly TRBD1 on 6 matching bases. The CDR3 has 13 residues. Trimming took off 2 bases at V and 8 bases at J, with 9 bases between the two ends. CDR1 MNHNY and CDR2 SVGAGI come from the germline V gene (reference sequence). The CDR3 DNA reads as TGTGCCAGCAGTTACAACAGGGACGAAAAACTGTTTTTT. Residues: CASSYNRDEKLFF.

The genes are TRBV29-1 and TRBJ1-1; 7 bases map to TRBD1. Losses at the gene ends were 4 bases for V and 2 bases for J; bases not matched to a gene: 10. This CDR3 comprises 15 residues. CDR1 is SQVTM and CDR2 is ANQGSEA in the germline V gene. The CDR3: CSVGGQGGVNTEAFF. The CDR3 DNA reads as TGCAGCGTTGGAGGTCAGGGGGGTGTAAACACTGAAGCTTTCTTT.

Concerning this clone: This same CDR3 is encoded by further DNA sequences in the sample. The J gene is TRBJ1-1, the V gene TRBV18; D is ambiguous. With 6 bases removed from V and 3 bases from J, the gap between germline ends came to 8 bases. Germline CDR1 is KGHSH and CDR2 is LQKENI. The CDR3 totals 12 residues. The DNA for the CDR3 is TGTGCCAGCTCCCCTCGGGACACTGAAGCTTTCTTT. This gives the protein CASSPRDTEAFF.

The CDR3 is CAWSFWGTGGNGELFF. The CDR3, as DNA: TGTGCCTGGAGTTTCTGGGGGACAGGTGGGAACGGGGAGCTGTTTTTT. V gene TRBV30 combines with J gene TRBJ2-2; 8 bases fit TRBD1. Trimming took 2 bases from V and 7 from J; bases not matched to a gene: 12. The CDR3 spans 16 residues. Germline CDR1 reads GTSNPN; CDR2 reads SVGIG (reference sequence).

CDR3 amino acids: CASSSQGGNQPQHF. The CDR3 region has the DNA TGTGCCAGCAGTTCACAGGGGGGCAATCAGCCCCAGCATTTT. V gene TRBV2 combines with J gene TRBJ1-5, with TRBD1 identical over 8 bases. This CDR3 spans 14 amino acids. The germline V gene encodes CDR1 SNHLY and CDR2 FYNNEI. J was trimmed by 2 bases and V by 5 bases; bases with no gene match: 2.

J is TRBJ2-5 and V is TRBV6-5; tentative D call: TRBD1 (6 bases). With 6 bases removed from V and 0 bases from J, the gap between germline ends came to 14 bases. This CDR3 has 15 residues. In germline, CDR1 is MNHEY, CDR2 SVGAGI. DNA of the CDR3: TGTGCCAGCAGCCTGTCCCGGGACAACCAAGAGACCCAGTACTTC. This translates into CASSLSRDNQETQYF.

The gene calls are TRBV29-1 and TRBJ2-2, with TRBD2 matching 7 bases. This CDR3 spans 15 amino acids. Germline V lookup: CDR1 SQVTM, CDR2 ANQGSEA. J lost 1 base, V lost 6 bases, and 8 bases had no gene match. As DNA, the CDR3 is TGCAGCGTCCAGCTTGAGCGGGGGAACACCGGGGAGCTGTTTTTT. The encoded protein is CSVQLERGNTGELFF.

The V and J genes are TRBV3-1 (or the pseudogene TRBV3-2) and TRBJ1-4; 8 bases map to TRBD1. CDR1 is LGHDT and CDR2 is YNNKEL in the germline V gene (reference sequence). V shed 0 bases and J 7 bases; nucleotides not matched to a gene: 4. This CDR3 is 15 amino acids long. The CDR3 sequence: CASSQDDRGREKLFF. The CDR3 DNA is TGTGCCAGCAGCCAAGACGACAGGGGTCGTGAAAAACTGTTTTTT.

V and J are TRBV12-3 or TRBV12-4 and TRBJ2-2; 7 nucleotides match TRBD1. V dropped 8 bases and J dropped 6; count of bases not matched to a gene: 3. The CDR3 runs to 12 residues. The CDR3: CASLTGSGELFF. CDR3 in DNA: TGTGCCAGCCTGACAGGGTCCGGGGAGCTGTTTTTT.

V gene TRBV5-8 combines with J gene TRBJ1-1; 7 nucleotides align to TRBD1. CDR1 and CDR2 from the germline V gene are SGHTS and YDEGEE. With V trimmed by 2 bases and J by 5 bases, 18 bases remained unmatched. This CDR3 region has 18 residues. The CDR3 is CASSFVPNRQGGVTEAFF. For the CDR3, the DNA is TGTGCCAGCAGCTTTGTTCCAAACCGACAGGGTGGTGTGACTGAAGCTTTCTTT.

The chain is built from TRBV27 and TRBJ2-7; 8 bases agree with TRBD1. The CDR3 is 16 amino acids. The germline V gene encodes CDR1 MNHEY and CDR2 SMNVEV (reference sequence). V trimming: 4 bases; J trimming: 5 bases; junction bases outside the gene matches: 13. In DNA form, the CDR3 reads TGTGCCAGCAGTTACCGTCCCGGGACAGGCGCCCACGAGCAGTACTTC. Residues: CASSYRPGTGAHEQYF.

The J gene is TRBJ1-1, the V gene TRBV11-2; perhaps TRBD1 as D (6 bases). Trimming stripped 3 bases from V and 3 bases from J, with 14 bases between. This CDR3 comprises 15 residues. Germline lookup yields CDR1 SGHAT and CDR2 FQNNGV. CDR3: CASSFLGAGDTEAFF. In DNA, the CDR3 is TGTGCCAGCAGCTTCCTAGGTGCAGGGGACACTGAAGCTTTCTTT.

The chain recombines TRBV9 with TRBJ1-2, with 8 bases that match TRBD1. This CDR3 spans 13 amino acids. J was trimmed by 6 bases and V by 5 bases; bases with no gene match: 6. CDR1 is SGDLS, CDR2 YYNGEE, per germline. The CDR3 loop is CASRKGQEDGYTF. The CDR3 DNA is TGTGCCAGCAGAAAGGGACAGGAGGATGGCTACACCTTC.

The chain uses TRBV29-1 and TRBJ2-5, with 9 bases lining up with TRBD1. The CDR3 consists of 13 residues. V was pared by 3 bases and J by 4 bases, with 3 bases of the junction left unmatched. Germline assignment: CDR1 SQVTM and CDR2 ANQGSEA. The CDR3 region is CSVEEGQGETQYF. CDR3 DNA sequence: TGCAGCGTTGAGGAGGGACAGGGAGAGACCCAGTACTTC.

In its sample, this clone was seen once. This chain links TRBV18 with TRBJ1-1, with 9 nucleotides matching TRBD1. The CDR3 has 14 residues. J lost 3 bases, V lost 5 bases, and 4 bases had no gene match. Germline values: CDR1 KGHSH, CDR2 LQKENI. The CDR3 coding sequence is TGTGCCAGCTCATCGCGACAGGGGGACACTGAAGCTTTCTTT. Its translation is CASSSRQGDTEAFF.

The chain couples TRBV27 to TRBJ2-7; 9 positions match TRBD2. CDR1 and CDR2 (germline): MNHEY, SMNVEV (reference sequence). The CDR3 covers 13 residues. With 5 bases clipped from V and 3 bases from J, the junction kept 2 bases outside the gene matches. The CDR3 DNA reads as TGTGCCAGCAGTCAGCGGGAGGACTACGAGCAGTACTTC. Protein product: CASSQREDYEQYF.

The chain is built from TRBV7-2 and TRBJ2-5; weak D call: TRBD2 (5 bases). Germline V gene data show CDR1 as SGHTA and CDR2 as FQGNSA. The V end was cut by 8 bases, the J end by 1 base, with 14 bases between. This CDR3 region has 14 residues. DNA for the CDR3: TGTGCCAGCCGGGCAATAGCGATCCAAGAGACCCAGTACTTC. This sequence encodes CASRAIAIQETQYF.

The genes are TRBV18 and TRBJ2-3; no firm D call. Germline CDR1 is KGHSH and CDR2 is LQKENI. This CDR3 contains 13 residues. The germline V and J ends were trimmed by 6 bases and 0 bases, with 7 bases remaining between them. CDR3 loop: CASSQASTDTQYF. CDR3 bases: TGTGCCAGCTCGCAGGCGAGCACAGATACGCAGTATTTT.

This chain connects TRBV4-3 to TRBJ2-3, with D hard to call. This CDR3 region has 13 residues. Germline V gene sequence: CDR1 LGHNA, CDR2 YSLEER. Trimming left V 3 bases short and J 0 bases short, with 4 bases between. CDR3 protein: CASSQTSTDTQYF. The DNA of the CDR3 is TGCGCCAGCAGCCAGACTAGCACAGATACGCAGTATTTT.

The chain links TRBV12-3 or TRBV12-4 to TRBJ1-4; no clear D gene. Trimming left V 8 bases short and J 8 bases short, with 15 bases between. The CDR3 extends over 13 amino acids. For the CDR3, the DNA is TGTGCCAGCGCCCCCGATTCGGGGGAAAAACTGTTTTTT. It yields the protein CASAPDSGEKLFF.

This clone turned up a few times. This sequence joins TRBV24-1 and TRBJ2-2; TRBD1 might be the D (5 bases). Trimming removed 4 bases from V and 0 bases from J, with 11 bases in between. The CDR3 is 16 amino acids. CDR1 KGHDR and CDR2 SFDVKD come from the germline V gene. CDR3 sequence: CATSEFRVANTGELFF. The CDR3 coding sequence is TGTGCCACCAGTGAATTCAGGGTCGCGAACACCGGGGAGCTGTTTTTT.

The chain joins TRBV19 to TRBJ1-2; 9 bases are a match to TRBD1. There are 15 residues in the CDR3. CDR1 is LNHDA, CDR2 SQIVND, per germline (reference sequence). J gave up 6 bases and V 5 bases, and 10 bases lay outside the gene matches. In nucleotides, the CDR3 is TGTGCCAGTAGTCTCCCGGGACAGGGCAAGGATGGCTACACCTTC. As protein: CASSLPGQGKDGYTF.

CDR3 region: CAWSGGPKNIQYF. In DNA, the CDR3 is TGTGCCTGGAGTGGGGGCCCCAAAAACATTCAGTACTTC. J is TRBJ2-4 and V is TRBV30; D perhaps matches TRBD1 (5 bases). The CDR3 has 13 residues. V was trimmed by 1 base and J by 2 bases, leaving 6 bases between them. Germline V gene lookup returns CDR1 GTSNPN and CDR2 SVGIG (reference sequence).

The genes are TRBV19 and TRBJ2-2, with D perhaps TRBD1 (5 bases). Germline V gene data show CDR1 as LNHDA and CDR2 as SQIVND (reference sequence). Trimming shortened V by 2 bases and J by 3 bases, and 13 bases separated the two germline ends. The CDR3 covers 16 residues. CDR3 coding DNA: TGTGCCAGTAGTATATGGACACCTACTGACACCGGGGAGCTGTTTTTT. It translates to CASSIWTPTDTGELFF.

This clone appeared a single time. The rearrangement links TRBV4-1 to TRBJ1-5; D possibly corresponds to TRBD1 (6 bases). There are 16 residues in the CDR3. Germline-derived CDR1 and CDR2 are MGHRA and YSYEKL. V was clipped by 3 bases and J by 1 base, with 13 bases between them. The CDR3 DNA sequence: TGCGCCAGCAGCCAGAAACAGGGAGAAAGCAATCAGCCCCAGCATTTT. Translating it yields CASSQKQGESNQPQHF.

The chain links TRBV6-5 to TRBJ2-1, with 7 bases fitting TRBD2. CDR3 length: 12 residues. In germline, CDR1 is MNHEY, CDR2 SVGAGI. Losses at the gene ends were 6 bases for V and 8 bases for J; bases not matched to a gene: 4. The CDR3: CASSGRNDEQFF. The CDR3 DNA follows: TGTGCCAGCAGCGGGAGGAACGATGAGCAGTTCTTC.

CDR3 bases: TGTGCCAGCAGTCGCCGCAGTGGGGGGGAGCAGTACTTC. This gives the protein CASSRRSGGEQYF. This chain joins TRBV27 and TRBJ2-7, with D possibly being TRBD2 (6 bases). V lost 5 bases to trimming and J lost 7 bases, with 15 bases between them. The CDR3 extends over 13 amino acids. Looked up from germline, CDR1 is MNHEY and CDR2 is SMNVEV (reference sequence).

The chain employs TRBV21-1 and TRBJ1-1; the table calls TRBD1, which could not be checked here. TRBV21-1 is a recognized pseudogene. CDR3 length: 14 residues. The CDR3 region has the DNA TGTGCCAGCAGCAAAACCCGGGACAGGGGTGAAGCTTTCTTT. Amino acid sequence: CASSKTRDRGEAFF.

This chain uses TRBV6-4 with TRBJ2-3; 8 nucleotides align to TRBD1. Germline CDR1 and CDR2: MRHNA and SNTAGT. The V segment lost 7 bases and the J segment 4 bases; nucleotides outside the gene matches: 10. The CDR3 spans 15 residues. CDR3 region: CASKTAGGSSDTQYF. The CDR3, as DNA: TGTGCCAGCAAAACGGCAGGGGGCAGTTCAGATACGCAGTATTTT.

The chain's CDR3 is CASSQVPGQGFF. CDR3 sequence (DNA): TGTGCCAGCAGCCAGGTCCCGGGACAGGGTTTCTTT. This chain links TRBV14 with TRBJ1-1; 9 positions match TRBD1. J was trimmed by 13 bases and V by 3 bases; bases with no gene match: 6. Per germline, CDR1 SGHDN and CDR2 FVKESK. This CDR3 is 12 amino acids long.